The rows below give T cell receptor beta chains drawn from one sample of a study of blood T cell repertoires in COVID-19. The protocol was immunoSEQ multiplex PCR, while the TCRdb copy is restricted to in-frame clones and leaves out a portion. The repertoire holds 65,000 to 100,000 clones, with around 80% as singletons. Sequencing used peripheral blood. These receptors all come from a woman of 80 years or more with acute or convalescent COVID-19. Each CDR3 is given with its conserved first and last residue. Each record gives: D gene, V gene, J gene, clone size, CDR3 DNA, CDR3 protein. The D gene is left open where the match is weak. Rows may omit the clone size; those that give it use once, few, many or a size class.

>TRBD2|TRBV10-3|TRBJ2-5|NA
TGTGCCATCAGTGAGTCTCTAGCGGGGGGGCCCCAAGAGACCCAGTACTTC
CAISESLAGGPQETQYF
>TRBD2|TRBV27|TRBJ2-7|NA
TGTGCCAGCGGGAGGGCGGGGGGCTACGAGCAGTACTTC
CASGRAGGYEQYF
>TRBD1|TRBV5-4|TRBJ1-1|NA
TGTGCCAGCAGCCCGGGCGGGACAGGGAACACTGAAGCTTTCTTT
CASSPGGTGNTEAFF
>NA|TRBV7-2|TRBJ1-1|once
TGTGCCAGCAGCCCCGGACAGACCACTGAAGCTTTCTTT
CASSPGQTTEAFF
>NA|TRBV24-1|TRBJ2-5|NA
TGTGCCACCAGTGACTCCAGCCGGGACACCCAAGAGACCCAGTACTTC
CATSDSSRDTQETQYF
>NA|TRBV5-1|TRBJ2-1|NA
TGCGCCAGCAGCTTAGTGGCGGGGCCGTACAATGAGCAGTTCTTC
CASSLVAGPYNEQFF
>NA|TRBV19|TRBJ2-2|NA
TGTGCCAGTAGAACAAACAGGGAAACCGGGGAGCTGTTTTTT
CASRTNRETGELFF
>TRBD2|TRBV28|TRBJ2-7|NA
TGTGCCAGCAGTTTATCAGGCGGGGGGTCCTCCTACGAGCAGTACTTC
CASSLSGGGSSYEQYF
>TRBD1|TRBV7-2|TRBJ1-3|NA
TGTGCCAGCAGCCTACGTAGGGGGCTCGAAGGAAACACCATATATTTT
CASSLRRGLEGNTIYF
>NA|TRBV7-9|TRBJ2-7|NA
TGTGCCAGCAATAAAAACAGCCATTACGAGCAGTACTTC
CASNKNSHYEQYF
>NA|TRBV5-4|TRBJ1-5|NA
TGTGCCAGCAGCTTGGGGGGACTCGACGCCAATCAGCCCCAGCATTTT
CASSLGGLDANQPQHF
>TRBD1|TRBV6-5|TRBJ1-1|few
TGTGCCAGCACGGGCCAGGGGGGTGAAGCTTTCTTT
CASTGQGGEAFF
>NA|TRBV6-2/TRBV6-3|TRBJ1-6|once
TGTGCCAGCAGTTTACCGACAGGACGGGATTCACCCCTCCACTTT
CASSLPTGRDSPLHF
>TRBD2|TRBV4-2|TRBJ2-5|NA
TGTGCCAGCAGCCAACTAGCGGGGGTTCAAGAGACCCAGTACTTC
CASSQLAGVQETQYF